The following is a T cell receptor beta chain sequence with its context. This CDR3 spans 13 amino acids. Germline V gene sequence: CDR1 GTSNPN, CDR2 SVGIG (reference sequence). The V gene lost 3 bases and the J gene lost 8 bases, with 13 bases spanning the gap. Libraries were prepared by immunoSEQ multiplex PCR; TCRdb keeps only in-frame clonotypes and omits some of them. This sample has roughly 140,000 clones, with around four fifths found just once. The data are from a study of blood T cell repertoires in COVID-19. The specimen sequenced was PBMCs or T cells enriched from blood (not recorded which). The receptor was derived from a woman in her thirties or forties who had recovered from COVID-19. The chain links TRBV30 to TRBJ2-2, with D uncertain. CDR3 in DNA: TGTGCCTGGAGCCACTCCGGGTTTGGGGAGCTGTTTTTT. It is translated as CAWSHSGFGELFF.